A single sample gave rise to the 19 T cell receptor beta chains below, sequenced in a study of T cells in Graves' hyperthyroidism and ophthalmopathy. Amplification of TCR beta CDR3 regions was performed using RNA transcripts as template. The HTBI primer set was used in a first-round RT-PCR of the TCR CDR3. TCRdb recomputed calls from the multiplex PCR reads with MiXCR, one row per CDR3 protein. The profile covers 490,000 or so distinct CDR3 sequences, with 16% appearing a single time and around 28% taken by the ten largest. Sample: blood. The receptors derive from a woman under 40 with Graves' ophthalmopathy.

In this sample, this clonotype turned up many times. This chain joins TRBV7-2 and TRBJ2-2; D remains unclear. This CDR3 is built from 15 residues. Trimming pared 6 bases from V and 2 bases from J, leaving 13 bases between. The germline V gene has CDR1 SGHTA and CDR2 FQGNSA. The CDR3 DNA sequence: TGTGCCAGCAGTCGCCGGGCCCCAAACACCGGGGAGCTGTTTTTT. This codes for CASSRRAPNTGELFF.

In its sample, this clonotype was seen many times. This chain uses TRBV20-1 with TRBJ2-3, with 11 bases lining up with TRBD2. CDR3 length: 16 amino acids. J was trimmed by 6 bases and V by 4 bases; bases with no gene match: 12. CDR1 is DFQATT, CDR2 SNEGSKA, per germline (reference sequence). CDR3 residues: CSANNSGREREDTQYF. Here the CDR3 DNA reads TGCAGTGCTAATAATAGCGGGAGGGAGAGGGAGGATACGCAGTATTTT.

This clonotype was found many times. CDR3 DNA: TGTGCCAGCAGCGGCATGGGGACAGCCGGGCCCCCAGGCAATCAGCCCCAGCATTTT. Protein product: CASSGMGTAGPPGNQPQHF. This chain uses TRBV5-8 with TRBJ1-5; 7 nucleotides match TRBD1. There are 19 residues in the CDR3. J gave up 2 bases and V 4 bases, and 18 bases lay outside the gene matches. The germline CDR1 and CDR2 sequences are SGHTS and YDEGEE.

In its sample, this clonotype was seen many times. The genes are TRBV12-3 or TRBV12-4 and TRBJ2-7, with D possibly TRBD2 on 6 matching bases. The CDR3 length is 17 residues. Trimming took 6 bases from V and 0 from J, leaving 21 bases between them. For the CDR3, the DNA is TGTGCCAGCAGGCCCGCATTCGGGACTCACGACTCCTACGAGCAGTACTTC. It translates to CASRPAFGTHDSYEQYF.

CDR3: CASSLGGGVRYGYTF. CDR3 DNA sequence: TGTGCCAGCAGTTTAGGGGGGGGCGTTCGGTATGGCTACACCTTC. This rearrangement joins TRBV28 to TRBJ1-2; tentatively, D is TRBD1 (6 bases). The germline V gene encodes CDR1 MDHEN and CDR2 SYDVKM. V was pared by 2 bases and J by 5 bases, with 15 bases between. The CDR3 has 15 amino acids.

This clonotype was seen repeatedly, ten times or more. The chain links TRBV18 to TRBJ1-1; D is perhaps TRBD1 (5 bases). The CDR3 runs 15 residues. V dropped 4 bases and J dropped 3 bases, with 15 bases sitting between them. From germline, CDR1 is KGHSH and CDR2 LQKENI. The CDR3 nucleotides are TGTGCCAGCTCACGTTCCCCGGACACTTACACTGAAGCTTTCTTT. Amino acids: CASSRSPDTYTEAFF.

Ten or more counts support this clonotype. V is TRBV7-8 and J is TRBJ2-3; 7 positions agree with TRBD1. Germline loops: CDR1 SGHVS, CDR2 FQNEAQ. The CDR3 is 14 residues long. V shed 5 bases and J 3 bases; nucleotides not matched to a gene: 5. CDR3 in DNA: TGTGCCAGCAGCGCCGACAGGGAGACAGATACGCAGTATTTT. This codes for CASSADRETDTQYF.

This clonotype came up many times. The chain links TRBV3-1 to TRBJ2-1; D might be TRBD2 (5 bases). The CDR3 length is 15 residues. CDR1 LGHDT and CDR2 YNNKEL come from the germline V gene (reference sequence). V was clipped by 8 bases and J by 0 bases, with 14 bases between them. In nucleotides, the CDR3 is TGTGCCAGCGGGCCTGGTGGGAGCTCCTACAATGAGCAGTTCTTC. It is translated as CASGPGGSSYNEQFF.

The J gene is TRBJ2-7, the V gene TRBV24-1; 9 bases fit TRBD1. The CDR3 contains 12 residues. Unmatched junction bases numbered 0, after V lost 4 bases and J lost 6 bases. Germline values: CDR1 KGHDR, CDR2 SFDVKD. The CDR3 DNA reads as TGTGCCACCAGTGAGGGACAGGGCGAGCAGTACTTC. Its protein product is CATSEGQGEQYF.

The chain couples TRBV5-4 to TRBJ2-1, with 13 bases fitting TRBD2. The germline CDR1 and CDR2 sequences are SGHNT and YYREEE (reference sequence). This CDR3 region has 16 residues. V was clipped by 0 bases and J by 8 bases; unmatched bases: 5. The CDR3 bases are TGTGCCAGCAGCTTGGGACGGACTAGCGGGAGAGATGAGCAGTTCTTC. This sequence encodes CASSLGRTSGRDEQFF.

The sample holds many counts of this clonotype. The chain uses TRBV5-1 and TRBJ2-1, with 9 positions matching TRBD2. Germline loops: CDR1 SGHRS, CDR2 YFSETQ. The length of the CDR3 is 16 residues. Unmatched junction bases numbered 5, after V lost 4 bases and J lost 0 bases. The CDR3 region is CASSLLSGSSYNEQFF. The CDR3 DNA follows: TGCGCCAGCAGCCTCCTTAGCGGGAGCTCCTACAATGAGCAGTTCTTC. The full variable domain, completed using reference TRBV5-1 and TRBJ2-1, is KAGVTQTPRYLIKTRGQQVTLSCSPISGHRSVSWYQQTPGQGLQFLFEYFSETQRNKGNFPGRFSGRQFSNSRSEMNVSTLELGDSALYLCASSLLSGSSYNEQFFGPGTRLTVL.

This clonotype turned up a few times. The chain uses TRBV20-1 and TRBJ2-7, with 8 positions matching TRBD2. Germline loops: CDR1 DFQATT, CDR2 SNEGSKA (reference sequence). V shed 2 bases, J shed 0 bases, and the junction held 3 bases outside the gene matches. This CDR3 has 14 residues. CDR3 sequence (DNA): TGCAGTGCTAGATTAGCGGGATACTCCTACGAGCAGTACTTC. It encodes CSARLAGYSYEQYF.

This clonotype has only a few counts. CDR3 sequence reads: CSARRLGNTGELFF. In DNA form, the CDR3 reads TGCAGTGCTAGGAGACTGGGGAACACCGGGGAGCTGTTTTTT. This sequence joins TRBV20-1 and TRBJ2-2; D ambiguous. CDR3 size: 14 residues. Germline-derived CDR1 and CDR2 are DFQATT and SNEGSKA (reference sequence). The germline V and J ends were trimmed by 3 bases and 1 base, with 9 bases remaining between them.

The rearrangement uses TRBV7-3 and TRBJ1-1; the D gene is possibly TRBD1 (5 bases). CDR1 is SGHTA, CDR2 FQGTGA, per germline. This CDR3 has 14 residues. V was cut by 5 bases and J by 4 bases, with 14 bases left in between. The CDR3 sequence: CASSLSPGSTEAFF. The CDR3, as DNA: TGTGCCAGCAGCCTGTCCCCAGGGAGCACTGAAGCTTTCTTT.

In its sample, this clonotype was seen a few times. The rearrangement links TRBV20-1 to TRBJ2-5; D possibly uses TRBD1 or TRBD2 (5 bases each). V lost 0 bases and J 2 bases, leaving 10 bases between the germline ends. Germline-derived CDR1 and CDR2 are DFQATT and SNEGSKA (reference sequence). This CDR3 is 14 amino acids long. The CDR3 region is CSARDGGRQETQYF. In DNA form, the CDR3 reads TGCAGTGCTAGAGATGGGGGACGGCAAGAGACCCAGTACTTC.

The rearrangement uses TRBV28 and TRBJ1-3; 8 nucleotides line up with TRBD1. Per germline, CDR1 MDHEN and CDR2 SYDVKM. The CDR3 consists of 15 residues. The ends lost 5 bases at V and 3 bases at J; junction bases unmatched: 6. Here the CDR3 DNA reads TGTGCCAGCAGTACACAGGGGGGCTTTGGAAACACCATATATTTT. It is translated as CASSTQGGFGNTIYF.

V gene TRBV11-1 combines with J gene TRBJ2-3; no clear D. The CDR3 has 15 amino acids. V lost 1 base and J lost 2, with 10 bases in between. Germline V lookup: CDR1 SGHAT, CDR2 FQDESV (reference sequence). The CDR3 is CASSLEYGPTDTQYF. The CDR3 bases are TGTGCCAGCAGCTTAGAATACGGCCCCACAGATACGCAGTATTTT.

This clonotype was seen ten or more times. The chain uses TRBV27 and TRBJ1-2, with D tentatively TRBD1 (6 bases). Germline loops: CDR1 MNHEY, CDR2 SMNVEV (reference sequence). V lost 1 base to trimming and J lost 6 bases, with 21 bases between them. This CDR3 has 17 amino acids. This CDR3 is CASSLLPQTGWSDGYTF. CDR3 coding DNA: TGTGCCAGCAGTTTATTACCCCAGACAGGTTGGTCTGATGGCTACACCTTC.

This clonotype appeared a few times. The gene calls are TRBV20-1 and TRBJ1-6, with 8 bases matching TRBD1. The CDR3 is made up of 13 amino acids. Germline trimming cut 5 bases from V and 9 bases from J; bases unmatched to any gene: 6. CDR1 and CDR2 from the germline V gene are DFQATT and SNEGSKA (reference sequence). The CDR3 loop is CSAADRALSPLHF. The CDR3 DNA reads as TGCAGTGCTGCGGACAGGGCTCTTTCACCCCTCCACTTT.